These 29 T cell receptor beta chains were all obtained from the same sample, sequenced in a study of radiotherapy plus CTLA-4 blockade in lung cancer. Assay used: immunoSEQ multiplex PCR; TCRdb lists only in-frame clones, some missing. The data show around 110,000 clones, around 84% seen once. The specimen comprised peripheral blood, sampled from a patient treated with radiotherapy plus ipilimumab. The receptors come from a human donor with non-small cell lung cancer that progressed on radiotherapy plus ipilimumab. Some clones in this sample may be carry-over from other donors' samples.

V usage is TRBV6-5 and J usage is TRBJ1-3; D may be TRBD1 (5 bases). The CDR3 contains 12 residues. V was cut by 4 bases and J by 9 bases, with 10 bases left in between. The germline gives CDR1 MNHEY, CDR2 SVGAGI. The CDR3 loop is CASSSPGGTIYF. Written as DNA, the CDR3 is TGTGCCAGCAGTTCCCCTGGGGGCACCATATATTTT.

The V and J genes are TRBV7-6 and TRBJ2-1; 7 nucleotides line up with TRBD2. Looked up from germline, CDR1 is SGHVS and CDR2 is FNYEAQ. V gave up 4 bases and J gave up 6 bases; unmatched junction bases: 12. The CDR3 is 16 amino acids. The CDR3 loop reads CASSSRVGAGSNEQFF. The CDR3 coding sequence is TGTGCCAGCAGCTCCCGCGTGGGAGCGGGGTCCAATGAGCAGTTCTTC.

The chain has TRBV7-8 and TRBJ1-2; D ambiguous. The CDR3 extends over 17 amino acids. Germline V gene data show CDR1 as SGHVS and CDR2 as FQNEAQ. Trimming stripped 2 bases from V and 2 bases from J, with 18 bases between. The CDR3 loop is CASSLYLGSPLNYGYTF. The CDR3 DNA reads TGTGCCAGCAGCTTATATCTAGGGTCTCCTTTAAACTATGGCTACACCTTC.

The rearrangement uses TRBV27 and TRBJ1-2; D gene uncertain. From germline, CDR1 is MNHEY and CDR2 SMNVEV (reference sequence). Trimming cost V 5 bases and J 0 bases, with 22 bases left between them. CDR3 length: 18 amino acids. CDR3 DNA sequence: TGTGCCAGCAGTAGATCGTCTCGGCACGGCCGTTCTAACTATGGCTACACCTTC. Amino acids: CASSRSSRHGRSNYGYTF.

V and J are TRBV29-1 and TRBJ1-4; TRBD1 matches 7 bases. The CDR3 has 14 residues. The germline CDR1 and CDR2 sequences are SQVTM and ANQGSEA. The V gene end was trimmed by 3 bases and the J gene end by 2 bases; junction bases not matched to a gene: 3. CDR3 loop: CSVDRGGTNEKLFF. Here the CDR3 DNA reads TGCAGCGTTGACAGGGGGGGGACTAATGAAAAACTGTTTTTT.

This chain joins TRBV7-3 and TRBJ2-3; 7 bases line up with TRBD2. V was clipped by 5 bases and J by 2 bases; unmatched bases: 10. CDR1 is SGHTA and CDR2 is FQGTGA in the germline V gene. The CDR3 totals 16 residues. This CDR3 is CASSRTSSAATDTQYF. Here the CDR3 DNA reads TGTGCCAGCAGCCGGACTAGTTCGGCGGCCACAGATACGCAGTATTTT.

V gene TRBV11-2 combines with J gene TRBJ1-1; 11 bases fit TRBD1. CDR1 and CDR2 (germline): SGHAT, FQNNGV. J was trimmed by 0 bases and V by 5 bases; bases with no gene match: 5. This CDR3 has 16 residues. The CDR3 loop is CASSLGTGGMNTEAFF. In DNA form, the CDR3 reads TGTGCCAGCAGCCTCGGGACAGGGGGTATGAACACTGAAGCTTTCTTT.

The chain's CDR3 is CASSLGGTNEKLFF. The CDR3 DNA is TGCGCCAGCAGCTTAGGGGGTACTAATGAAAAACTGTTTTTT. V and J are TRBV5-1 and TRBJ1-4; possible D gene TRBD1, 6 bases. From germline, CDR1 is SGHRS and CDR2 YFSETQ. The CDR3 spans 14 residues. Trimming pared 2 bases from V and 2 bases from J, leaving 7 bases between.

J is TRBJ2-3 and V is TRBV18; tentative D call: TRBD1 (6 bases). The V gene lost 3 bases and the J gene lost 3 bases, with 10 bases spanning the gap. CDR1 and CDR2 from the germline V gene are KGHSH and LQKENI. This CDR3 is built from 14 residues. CDR3 DNA: TGTGCCAGCTCACCGGATACAGGGACAGATACGCAGTATTTT. Translation gives CASSPDTGTDTQYF.

The V gene is TRBV7-2, the J gene TRBJ1-2; D is possibly TRBD1 (5 bases). Trimming took 2 bases from V and 7 from J, leaving 11 bases between them. There are 13 residues in the CDR3. The germline V gene encodes CDR1 SGHTA and CDR2 FQGNSA. The CDR3 protein is CASSLRAGTGYTF. For the CDR3, the DNA is TGTGCCAGCAGCTTAAGGGCAGGGACTGGCTACACCTTC.

This clone was detected only once. V is TRBV19 and J is TRBJ1-4; TRBD1 agrees at 8 bases. Looked up from germline, CDR1 is LNHDA and CDR2 is SQIVND (reference sequence). The CDR3 consists of 12 residues. In DNA form, the CDR3 reads TGTGCTACAGGGGGGGGAGTTGAAAAACTGTTTTTT. It is translated as CATGGGVEKLFF.

For the CDR3, the DNA is TGTGCCAGCTCACCACCGGGGACTAGCGGGGGGGCCCGTGAGCAGTTCTTC. Translated: CASSPPGTSGGAREQFF. V usage is TRBV18 and J usage is TRBJ2-1, with 16 bases fitting TRBD2. CDR1 and CDR2 from the germline V gene are KGHSH and LQKENI. The CDR3 is 17 amino acids. V was clipped by 0 bases and J by 9 bases; unmatched bases: 5.

The gene calls are TRBV27 and TRBJ1-6; a weak D match, TRBD1 (6 bases). Germline CDR1 and CDR2: MNHEY and SMNVEV (reference sequence). This CDR3 has 16 residues. The V end was cut by 2 bases, the J end by 1 base, with 9 bases between. Here the CDR3 reads CASSLRGVSYNSPLHF. DNA for the CDR3: TGTGCCAGCAGTTTAAGGGGGGTATCCTATAATTCACCCCTCCACTTT.

This chain connects TRBV10-1 to TRBJ2-3, with 9 bases fitting TRBD2. Germline lookup yields CDR1 WNHNN and CDR2 SYGVQD (reference sequence). V was pared by 2 bases and J by 2 bases, with 8 bases of the junction left unmatched. CDR3 size: 17 residues. The CDR3 DNA sequence: TGCGCCAGCAGTGAGACCCAGCGGGGGGCCGCCACAGATACGCAGTATTTT. Its translation is CASSETQRGAATDTQYF.

The gene calls are TRBV27 and TRBJ2-5; D remains ambiguous. The germline CDR1 and CDR2 sequences are MNHEY and SMNVEV (reference sequence). Deletions cut 2 bases from V and 5 bases from J, with 12 bases between. The CDR3 loop spans 14 amino acids. The CDR3 bases are TGTGCCAGCAGTTTACAGAGCCCCCAGGAGACCCAGTACTTC. As protein: CASSLQSPQETQYF.

The genes are TRBV7-2 and TRBJ2-7; 10 nucleotides line up with TRBD1. CDR1 is SGHTA, CDR2 FQGNSA, per germline. Trimming at V came to 5 bases and at J to 7 bases, leaving 11 bases not matched to a gene. This CDR3 is 15 amino acids long. Here the CDR3 DNA reads TGTGCCAGCAGCCAAAGACAGGGGGCGCGTCGGGAGCAGTACTTC. It yields the protein CASSQRQGARREQYF.

The rearrangement joins TRBV6-6 to TRBJ1-5; TRBD1 agrees at 7 bases. The V and J ends lost 7 bases and 4 bases, in that order; junction bases with no gene match: 7. This CDR3 region has 14 residues. The V gene's germline CDR1 is MNHNY and CDR2 SVGAGI (reference sequence). CDR3 loop: CASTPTGRNQPQHF. CDR3 DNA sequence: TGTGCCAGCACCCCGACAGGGAGAAATCAGCCCCAGCATTTT.

The count of this clone is one. The gene calls are TRBV6-5 and TRBJ2-1, with D possibly being TRBD1 or TRBD2 (5 bases each). Trimming removed 7 bases from V and 3 bases from J, with 16 bases in between. The CDR3 spans 15 residues. The germline V gene has CDR1 MNHEY and CDR2 SVGAGI. The CDR3 DNA sequence: TGTGCCAGCATCAAAGCCCGGGACCGCTACAATGAGCAGTTCTTC. This translates into CASIKARDRYNEQFF.

V and J are TRBV6-6 and TRBJ1-4; tentative D call: TRBD1 (5 bases). Trimming stripped 2 bases from V and 5 bases from J, with 9 bases between. Germline V gene data show CDR1 as MNHNY and CDR2 as SVGAGI (reference sequence). The CDR3 contains 14 residues. CDR3 sequence: CASSYGAGNEKLFF. CDR3 nucleotide sequence: TGTGCCAGCAGTTACGGGGCAGGGAATGAAAAACTGTTTTTT.

The rearrangement uses TRBV5-1 and TRBJ1-2; no reliable D call. The CDR3 runs 11 residues. Trimming took off 0 bases at V and 5 bases at J, with 2 bases between the two ends. Per germline, CDR1 SGHRS and CDR2 YFSETQ. The CDR3 spells CASSLGYGYTF. The DNA for the CDR3 is TGCGCCAGCAGCTTGGGGTATGGCTACACCTTC. The full variable domain, with the rest looked up from reference TRBV5-1 and TRBJ1-2, is KAGVTQTPRYLIKTRGQQVTLSCSPISGHRSVSWYQQTPGQGLQFLFEYFSETQRNKGNFPGRFSGRQFSNSRSEMNVSTLELGDSALYLCASSLGYGYTFGSGTRLTVV.

Judged by abundance, this clone is medium-sized. This sequence joins TRBV19 and TRBJ1-2; D not certain. Between the trimmed V and J ends, which lost 4 bases and 4 bases, there was a span of 7 bases. There are 12 residues in the CDR3. Germline-derived CDR1 and CDR2 are LNHDA and SQIVND (reference sequence). This CDR3 reads CASSTQIYGYTF. The CDR3, as DNA: TGTGCCAGTAGTACCCAGATCTATGGCTACACCTTC.

J is TRBJ1-1 and V is TRBV9; unclear D gene. The CDR3 is 14 amino acids. CDR1 is SGDLS and CDR2 is YYNGEE in the germline V gene. The V end lost 0 bases, the J end lost 1 base, and 7 bases lay between the germline ends. The CDR3 DNA follows: TGTGCCAGCAGCGTAGGAGGTCAGAACACTGAAGCTTTCTTT. This encodes CASSVGGQNTEAFF. Complete variable domain (other parts from reference TRBV9 and TRBJ1-1): DSGVTQTPKHLITATGQRVTLRCSPRSGDLSVYWYQQSLDQGLQFLIQYYNGEERAKGNILERFSAQQFPDLHSELNLSSLELGDSALYFCASSVGGQNTEAFFGQGTRLTVV.

The V gene is TRBV5-1, the J gene TRBJ2-3; 8 bases agree with TRBD1. V gave up 0 bases and J gave up 0 bases; unmatched junction bases: 3. Looked up from germline, CDR1 is SGHRS and CDR2 is YFSETQ. The CDR3 totals 16 residues. DNA for the CDR3: TGCGCCAGCAGCTTGGGACAGGGGATCAGCACAGATACGCAGTATTTT. It codes for CASSLGQGISTDTQYF.

The chain carries TRBV6-1 and TRBJ1-6, with 9 bases fitting TRBD1. Germline CDR1 reads MNHNS; CDR2 reads SASEGT. The CDR3 is made up of 14 amino acids. With 5 bases clipped from V and 11 bases from J, the junction kept 7 bases outside the gene matches. The CDR3 DNA reads TGTGCCAGCAGTCGGGACAGGGTCTGGGCACCCCTCCACTTT. Protein: CASSRDRVWAPLHF.

The chain combines TRBV5-1 with TRBJ1-5; D gene ambiguous. Between the trimmed V and J ends, which lost 0 bases and 7 bases, there was a span of 8 bases. The CDR3 loop spans 13 amino acids. The germline gives CDR1 SGHRS, CDR2 YFSETQ. This CDR3 is CASSLDDSQPQHF. The DNA of the CDR3 is TGCGCCAGCAGCTTGGATGATAGCCAGCCCCAGCATTTT. The variable domain in full, with the rest retrieved from reference TRBV5-1 and TRBJ1-5, is KAGVTQTPRYLIKTRGQQVTLSCSPISGHRSVSWYQQTPGQGLQFLFEYFSETQRNKGNFPGRFSGRQFSNSRSEMNVSTLELGDSALYLCASSLDDSQPQHFGDGTRLSIL.

The rearrangement uses TRBV18 and TRBJ2-7, with 11 positions matching TRBD1. The junction had 9 bases not matched to a gene; V was cut back by 6 bases and J by 2 bases. Germline V gene sequence: CDR1 KGHSH, CDR2 LQKENI. This CDR3 spans 16 amino acids. CDR3 sequence (DNA): TGTGCCAGCTCGCTTACCGGGACAGGGGGAACCTACGAGCAGTACTTC. It specifies CASSLTGTGGTYEQYF.

The chain carries TRBV7-2 and TRBJ1-2; D not resolved. The CDR3 consists of 12 residues. Looked up from germline, CDR1 is SGHTA and CDR2 is FQGNSA. V was pared by 4 bases and J by 4 bases, with 7 bases between. In DNA, the CDR3 is TGTGCCAGCAGCTCCCGGTTCTATGGCTACACCTTC. This encodes CASSSRFYGYTF.

This chain links TRBV5-5 with TRBJ2-3; 8 bases fit TRBD2. The CDR3 is 16 residues long. Germline CDR1 SGHKS, CDR2 YYEKEE (reference sequence). With V trimmed by 0 bases and J by 0 bases, 3 bases remained unmatched. CDR3 sequence (DNA): TGTGCCAGCAGCTTGGAAGCGGGAGCTAGCACAGATACGCAGTATTTT. Translated, it gives CASSLEAGASTDTQYF.

This clone appeared many times. The genes are TRBV18 and TRBJ2-7; a possible D gene is TRBD1 (6 bases). Germline-derived CDR1 and CDR2 are KGHSH and LQKENI. The CDR3 spans 15 residues. Trimming pared 1 base from V and 5 bases from J, leaving 15 bases between. The CDR3 is CASSPLLAGGNEQYF. CDR3 sequence (DNA): TGTGCCAGCTCACCACTCCTGGCTGGGGGCAACGAGCAGTACTTC.